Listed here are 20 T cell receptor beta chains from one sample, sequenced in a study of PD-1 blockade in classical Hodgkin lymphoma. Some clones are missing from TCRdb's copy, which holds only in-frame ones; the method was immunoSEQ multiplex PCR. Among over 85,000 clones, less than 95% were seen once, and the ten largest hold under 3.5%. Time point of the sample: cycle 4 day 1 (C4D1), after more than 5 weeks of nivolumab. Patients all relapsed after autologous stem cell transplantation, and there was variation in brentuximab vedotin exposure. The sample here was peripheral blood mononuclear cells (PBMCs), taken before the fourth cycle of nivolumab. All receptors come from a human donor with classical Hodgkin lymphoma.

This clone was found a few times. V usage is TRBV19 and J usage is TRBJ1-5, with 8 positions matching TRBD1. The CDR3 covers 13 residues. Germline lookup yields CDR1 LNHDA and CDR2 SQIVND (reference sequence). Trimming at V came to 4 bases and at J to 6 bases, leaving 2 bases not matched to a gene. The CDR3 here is CASSTGGGQPQHF. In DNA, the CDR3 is TGTGCCAGTAGTACAGGGGGCGGTCAGCCCCAGCATTTT. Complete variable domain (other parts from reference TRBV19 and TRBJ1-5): DGGITQSPKYLFRKEGQNVTLSCEQNLNHDAMYWYRQDPGQGLRLIYYSQIVNDFQKGDIAEGYSVSREKKESFPLTVTSAQKNPTAFYLCASSTGGGQPQHFGDGTRLSIL.

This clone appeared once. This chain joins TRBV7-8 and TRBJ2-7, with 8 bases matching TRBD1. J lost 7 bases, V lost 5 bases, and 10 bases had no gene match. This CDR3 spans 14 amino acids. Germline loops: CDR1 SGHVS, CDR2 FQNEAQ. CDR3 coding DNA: TGTGCCAGCAGCCCCTCCCGGACAGGGTATGAGCAGTACTTC. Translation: CASSPSRTGYEQYF.

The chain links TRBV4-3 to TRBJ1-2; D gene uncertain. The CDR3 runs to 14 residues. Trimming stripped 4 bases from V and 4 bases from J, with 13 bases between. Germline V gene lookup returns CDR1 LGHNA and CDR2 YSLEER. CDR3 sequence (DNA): TGCGCCAGCAGCCTAGCGATTTCAGGCTATGGCTACACCTTC. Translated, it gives CASSLAISGYGYTF.

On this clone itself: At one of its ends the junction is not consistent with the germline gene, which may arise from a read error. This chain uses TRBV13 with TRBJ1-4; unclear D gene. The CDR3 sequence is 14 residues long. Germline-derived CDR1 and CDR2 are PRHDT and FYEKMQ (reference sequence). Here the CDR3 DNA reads TGTGCCAGCAGTCCCACGGGCCCTAATGGAAAACTGTTTTTT. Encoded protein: CASSPTGPNGKLFF. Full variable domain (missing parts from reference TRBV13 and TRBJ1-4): AAGVIQSPRHLIKEKRETATLKCYPIPRHDTVYWYQQGPGQDPQFLISFYEKMQSDKGSIPDRFSAQQFSDYHSELNMSSLELGDSALYFCASSPTGPNGKLFFGSGTQLSVL.

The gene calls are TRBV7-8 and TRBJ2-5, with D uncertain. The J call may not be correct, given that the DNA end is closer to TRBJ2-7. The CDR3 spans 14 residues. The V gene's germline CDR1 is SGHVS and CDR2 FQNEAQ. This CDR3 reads CASSTQTASYEQYF. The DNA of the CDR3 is TGTGCCAGCAGCACACAGACGGCCTCCTACGAGCAGTACTTC.

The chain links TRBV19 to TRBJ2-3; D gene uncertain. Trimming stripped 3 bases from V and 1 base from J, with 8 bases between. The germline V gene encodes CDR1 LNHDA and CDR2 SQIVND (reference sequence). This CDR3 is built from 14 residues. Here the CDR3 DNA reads TGTGCCAGTAGTATGCTGCAAGGCACAGATACGCAGTATTTT. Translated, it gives CASSMLQGTDTQYF.

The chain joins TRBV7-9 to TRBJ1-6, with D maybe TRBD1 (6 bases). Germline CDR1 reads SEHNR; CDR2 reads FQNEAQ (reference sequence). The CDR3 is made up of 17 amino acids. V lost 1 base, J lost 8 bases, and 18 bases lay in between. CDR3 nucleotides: TGTGCCAGCAGCTTAGGGGCAGGGGCAGATAGATATTCACCCCTCCACTTT. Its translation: CASSLGAGADRYSPLHF.

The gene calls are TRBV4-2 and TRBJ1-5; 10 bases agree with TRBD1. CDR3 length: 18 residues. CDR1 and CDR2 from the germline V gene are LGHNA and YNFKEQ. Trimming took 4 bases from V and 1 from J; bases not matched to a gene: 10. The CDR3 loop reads CASSLYPGTGASNQPQHF. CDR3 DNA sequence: TGTGCCAGCAGCCTCTATCCCGGGACAGGGGCAAGCAATCAGCCCCAGCATTTT.

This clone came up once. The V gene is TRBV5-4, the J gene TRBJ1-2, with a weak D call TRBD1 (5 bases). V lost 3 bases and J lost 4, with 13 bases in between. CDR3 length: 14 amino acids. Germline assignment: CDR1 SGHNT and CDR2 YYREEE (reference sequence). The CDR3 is CASSSTKGIYGYTF. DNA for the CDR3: TGTGCCAGCAGCTCCACCAAGGGGATCTATGGCTACACCTTC.

CDR3: CASSPQGFGQPQHF. CDR3 coding DNA: TGTGCCAGCAGTCCTCAGGGGTTCGGTCAGCCCCAGCATTTT. The chain recombines TRBV6-5 with TRBJ1-5; TRBD1 is a possible D gene (6 bases). V gave up 5 bases and J gave up 6 bases, with 14 bases separating them. CDR3 length: 14 residues. CDR1 MNHEY and CDR2 SVGAGI come from the germline V gene.

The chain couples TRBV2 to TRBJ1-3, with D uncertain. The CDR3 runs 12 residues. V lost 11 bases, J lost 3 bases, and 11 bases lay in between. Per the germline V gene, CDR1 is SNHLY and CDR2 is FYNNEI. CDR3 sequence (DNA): TGTGCCCCGGGAGGTCTTGGAAACACCATATATTTT. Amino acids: CAPGGLGNTIYF.

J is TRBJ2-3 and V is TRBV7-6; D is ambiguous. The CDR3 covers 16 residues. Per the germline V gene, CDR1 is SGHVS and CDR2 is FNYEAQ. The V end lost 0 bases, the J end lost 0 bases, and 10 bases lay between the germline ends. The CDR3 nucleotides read TGTGCCAGCAGCTTAGCGCCACCGGATAGCACAGATACGCAGTATTTT. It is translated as CASSLAPPDSTDTQYF.

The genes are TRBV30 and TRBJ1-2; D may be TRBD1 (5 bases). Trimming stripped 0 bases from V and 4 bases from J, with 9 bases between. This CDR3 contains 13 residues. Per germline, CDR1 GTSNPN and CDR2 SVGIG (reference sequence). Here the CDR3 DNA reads TGTGCCTGGAGTGTACTGACAGCCTATGGCTACACCTTC. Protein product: CAWSVLTAYGYTF.

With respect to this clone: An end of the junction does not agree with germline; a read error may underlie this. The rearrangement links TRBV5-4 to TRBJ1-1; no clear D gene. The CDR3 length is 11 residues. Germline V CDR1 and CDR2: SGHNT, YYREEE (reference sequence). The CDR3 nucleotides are TGTGCCAGCAGCTCCGGCTCTTACCACTCCTTT. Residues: CASSSGSYHSF. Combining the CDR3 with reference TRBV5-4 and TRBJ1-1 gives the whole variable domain ETGVTQSPTHLIKTRGQQVTLRCSSQSGHNTVSWYQQALGQGPQFIFQYYREEENGRGNFPPRFSGLQFPNYSSELNVNALELDDSALYLCASSSGSYHSFGQGTRLTVV.

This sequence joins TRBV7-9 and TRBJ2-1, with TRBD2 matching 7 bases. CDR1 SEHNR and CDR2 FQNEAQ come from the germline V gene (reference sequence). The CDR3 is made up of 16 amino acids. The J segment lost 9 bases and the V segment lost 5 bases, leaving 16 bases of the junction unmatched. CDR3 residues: CASSQIGRGSGGEQFF. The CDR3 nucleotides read TGTGCCAGCAGCCAAATTGGGCGGGGGTCGGGAGGTGAGCAGTTCTTC.

This CDR3 is CSARVDRAFF. The CDR3 DNA follows: TGCAGTGCTAGAGTCGACAGGGCTTTCTTT. The rearrangement joins TRBV20-1 to TRBJ1-1; tentative D call: TRBD1 (6 bases). Between the trimmed V and J ends, which lost 1 base and 11 bases, there was a span of 8 bases. The CDR3 has 10 amino acids. CDR1 and CDR2 (germline): DFQATT, SNEGSKA (reference sequence).

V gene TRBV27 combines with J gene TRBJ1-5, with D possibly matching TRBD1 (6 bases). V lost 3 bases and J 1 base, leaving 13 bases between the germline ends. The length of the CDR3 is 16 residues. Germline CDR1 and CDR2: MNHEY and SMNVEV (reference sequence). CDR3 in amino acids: CASSLEGDTSNQPQHF. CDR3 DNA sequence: TGTGCCAGCAGTTTGGAGGGGGACACCAGCAATCAGCCCCAGCATTTT.

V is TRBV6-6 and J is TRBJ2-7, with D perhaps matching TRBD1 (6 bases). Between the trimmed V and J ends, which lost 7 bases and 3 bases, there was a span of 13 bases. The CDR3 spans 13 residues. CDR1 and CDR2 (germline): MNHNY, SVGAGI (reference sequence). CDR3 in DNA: TGTGCCAGCACAGGCCAGGGGCTCTACGAGCAGTACTTC. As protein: CASTGQGLYEQYF.

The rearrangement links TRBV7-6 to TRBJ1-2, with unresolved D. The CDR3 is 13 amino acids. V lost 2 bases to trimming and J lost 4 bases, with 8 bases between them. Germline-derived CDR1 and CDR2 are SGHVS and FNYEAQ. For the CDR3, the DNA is TGTGCCAGCAGCTTACGGTCAGGCTATGGCTACACCTTC. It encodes CASSLRSGYGYTF.

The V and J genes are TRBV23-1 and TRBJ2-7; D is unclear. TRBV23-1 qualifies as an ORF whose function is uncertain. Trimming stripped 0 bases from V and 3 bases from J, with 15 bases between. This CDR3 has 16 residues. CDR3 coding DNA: TGCGCCAGCAGTCAATCGAACCGGGTCAAAGACTACGAGCAGTACTTC. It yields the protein CASSQSNRVKDYEQYF.